This TCR beta chain was profiled in a study of graft-versus-host responses after intestinal transplantation. The CDR3 sequence is 15 residues long. The germline CDR1 and CDR2 sequences are SGHRS and YFSETQ. Losses at the gene ends were 1 base for V and 2 bases for J; bases not matched to a gene: 6. Using immunoSEQ multiplex PCR, the repertoire was profiled, and TCRdb retains in-frame clones only, with some absent. The profile shows about 54,000 clones, 75% to 95% of them singletons. The V gene is TRBV5-1, the J gene TRBJ2-7; 7 nucleotides agree with TRBD1. The sequences come from PBMCs, collected more than 650 days after intestinal transplant. This sequence originates from a human patient who received an intestinal transplant, so some T cells may come from the graft donor. This CDR3 is CASSLTNTGAYEQYF. CDR3 DNA: TGCGCCAGCAGCTTGACCAATACAGGGGCCTACGAGCAGTACTTC. Full variable domain (outside the CDR3, taken from reference TRBV5-1 and TRBJ2-7): KAGVTQTPRYLIKTRGQQVTLSCSPISGHRSVSWYQQTPGQGLQFLFEYFSETQRNKGNFPGRFSGRQFSNSRSEMNVSTLELGDSALYLCASSLTNTGAYEQYFGPGTRLTVT.